Each of the 27 T cell receptor beta chains below was sequenced from the same sample in a study of CD8+CD57+ T cells in acquired aplastic anemia. CDR3 and TCR beta VDJ profiling relied on a genomic DNA template. In TCRdb, the reads were re-called with MiXCR into one record per CDR3 protein. This sample has some 190,000 distinct CDR3 sequences; 46% occur once, and the top ten carry roughly 3%. Material: sorted CD4+, CD8+, or CD8+CD57+ T cells (not recorded which) from PBMCs. Every receptor here comes from a human donor in good health.

With respect to this clonotype: At one boundary the junction diverges from the germline segment, which might be a read error. This chain links TRBV2 with TRBJ2-7; no clear D. The CDR3 has 14 amino acids. From germline, CDR1 is SNHLY and CDR2 FYNNEI. The chain's CDR3 is CASCDLGKYCEQYF. CDR3 DNA: TGTGCCAGCTGTGACTTGGGGAAATATTGCGAGCAGTACTTC.

This clonotype was seen ten or more times. This chain uses TRBV12-3 or TRBV12-4 with TRBJ2-7; D remains ambiguous. With 10 bases removed from V and 0 bases from J, the gap between germline ends came to 16 bases. The CDR3 contains 14 residues. The CDR3 nucleotides are TGTGCCACCTCACGGCTGGGCATCTCCTACGAGCAGTACTTC. Translated, it gives CATSRLGISYEQYF.

The rearrangement joins TRBV11-2 to TRBJ2-2, with 8 bases aligning to TRBD2. The CDR3 sequence is 15 residues long. Trimming at V came to 8 bases and at J to 7 bases, leaving 12 bases not matched to a gene. CDR1 and CDR2 from the germline V gene are SGHAT and FQNNGV. CDR3 region: CASDPGLVMGGELFF. DNA of the CDR3: TGTGCCAGCGATCCGGGACTAGTGATGGGCGGGGAGCTGTTTTTT. The full variable domain, rest sourced from reference TRBV11-2 and TRBJ2-2, is EAGVAQSPRYKIIEKRQSVAFWCNPISGHATLYWYQQILGQGPKLLIQFQNNGVVDDSQLPKDRFSAERLKGVDSTLKIQPAKLEDSAVYLCASDPGLVMGGELFFGEGSRLTVL.

About this clonotype: A much larger clone lies one base from this, so it may be a read error. This chain joins TRBV5-6 and TRBJ1-5, with D perhaps matching TRBD1 (5 bases). The ends were cut back, 4 bases at V and 3 bases at J, with 11 bases in the middle. Germline lookup yields CDR1 SGHDT and CDR2 YYEEEE. This CDR3 has 14 amino acids. The CDR3 DNA is TGTGCCAGCAGCAAGGGACGGCACAATCAGCCCCAGCATTTT. Protein product: CASSKGRHNQPQHF.

This sequence joins TRBV7-6 and TRBJ2-3; D call uncertain. V lost 5 bases, J lost 0 bases, and 12 bases lay in between. The length of the CDR3 is 15 residues. Germline-derived CDR1 and CDR2 are SGHVS and FNYEAQ. The CDR3 loop reads CASSPYESSTDTQYF. DNA of the CDR3: TGTGCCAGCAGCCCTTATGAGTCTAGCACAGATACGCAGTATTTT. Drawing the rest from reference TRBV7-6 and TRBJ2-3, the complete variable domain is GAGVSQSPRYKVTKRGQDVALRCDPISGHVSLYWYRQALGQGPEFLTYFNYEAQQDKSGLPNDRFSAERPEGSISTLTIQRTEQRDSAMYRCASSPYESSTDTQYFGPGTRLTVL.

This rearrangement joins TRBV15 to TRBJ2-3; D is uncertain. The CDR3 has 14 amino acids. Trimming removed 0 bases from V and 0 bases from J, with 4 bases in between. Germline V lookup: CDR1 LNHNV, CDR2 YYDKDF (reference sequence). The CDR3 protein is CATSRDFSTDTQYF. Here the CDR3 DNA reads TGTGCCACCAGCAGAGATTTTAGCACAGATACGCAGTATTTT.

This sequence joins TRBV10-3 and TRBJ2-1; 7 nucleotides align to TRBD1. This CDR3 region has 18 residues. Germline CDR1 is ENHRY and CDR2 is SYGVKD. After removal of 2 bases from V and 0 bases from J, the junction contained 10 bases not matched to a gene. The CDR3 sequence is CAISEDRDPPNSYNEQFF. DNA of the CDR3: TGTGCCATCAGTGAGGACAGGGACCCCCCCAACTCCTACAATGAGCAGTTCTTC.

The chain recombines TRBV20-1 with TRBJ2-3; unclear D gene. V shed 3 bases and J shed 4 bases, with 17 bases lying between them. The CDR3 totals 15 residues. Germline assignment: CDR1 DFQATT and CDR2 SNEGSKA (reference sequence). Here the CDR3 reads CSASLYILLADTQYF. CDR3 DNA sequence: TGCAGTGCTAGTTTATACATTTTACTTGCAGATACGCAGTATTTT.

This clonotype appeared many times. The chain links TRBV7-9 to TRBJ1-4; D possibly corresponds to TRBD1 (5 bases). V lost 4 bases and J 8 bases, leaving 20 bases between the germline ends. The CDR3 has 16 amino acids. Germline CDR1 reads SEHNR; CDR2 reads FQNEAQ (reference sequence). DNA of the CDR3: TGTGCCAGCAGCTCTGGCCCAGGGACCTCTAGAGAAAAACTGTTTTTT. Protein product: CASSSGPGTSREKLFF. The full variable domain, with the rest looked up from reference TRBV7-9 and TRBJ1-4, is DTGVSQNPRHKITKRGQNVTFRCDPISEHNRLYWYRQTLGQGPEFLTYFQNEAQLEKSRLLSDRFSAERPKGSFSTLEIQRTEQGDSAMYLCASSSGPGTSREKLFFGSGTQLSVL.

This clonotype was seen ten or more times. The chain has TRBV2 and TRBJ2-1; TRBD1 is a possible D gene (6 bases). CDR1 is SNHLY and CDR2 is FYNNEI in the germline V gene. The CDR3 runs 12 residues. The V gene lost 3 bases and the J gene lost 8 bases, with 8 bases spanning the gap. CDR3 sequence: CASSEGHHEQFF. The CDR3 bases are TGTGCCAGCAGTGAGGGACATCATGAGCAGTTCTTC.

This clonotype was detected a few times. This CDR3 reads CAITGTVDQPQHF. In DNA, the CDR3 is TGTGCCATCACCGGGACAGTAGATCAGCCCCAGCATTTT. The V and J genes are TRBV10-3 and TRBJ1-5; 7 nucleotides match TRBD1. The CDR3 totals 13 residues. V shed 7 bases and J 5 bases; nucleotides not matched to a gene: 5. Germline values: CDR1 ENHRY, CDR2 SYGVKD.

This sequence joins TRBV6-1 and TRBJ1-4; D uncertain. CDR3 length equals 13 residues. With 3 bases removed from V and 5 bases from J, the gap between germline ends came to 7 bases. The germline V gene encodes CDR1 MNHNS and CDR2 SASEGT. Written as DNA, the CDR3 is TGTGCCAGCAGTGACAGGCAGAATGAAAAACTGTTTTTT. The encoded protein is CASSDRQNEKLFF.

This clonotype was detected only a few times. The CDR3 DNA sequence: TGTGCCAGCAGCCAGGGTTCGACTAGCGGGTCCCCAGAGACCCAGTACTTC. Amino acids: CASSQGSTSGSPETQYF. The rearrangement uses TRBV3-1 and TRBJ2-5; 10 positions agree with TRBD2. From germline, CDR1 is LGHDT and CDR2 YNNKEL (reference sequence). This CDR3 is 17 amino acids long. V trimming: 3 bases; J trimming: 4 bases; junction bases outside the gene matches: 11.

The chain is built from TRBV5-1 and TRBJ2-7; 9 bases map to TRBD2. V was pared by 4 bases and J by 2 bases, with 4 bases of the junction left unmatched. CDR1 is SGHRS and CDR2 is YFSETQ in the germline V gene. The CDR3 is 14 amino acids. DNA for the CDR3: TGCGCCAGCAGCCTAGTAGCGGGAGCCTACGAGCAGTACTTC. Translation: CASSLVAGAYEQYF.

This sequence joins TRBV13 and TRBJ1-1; 12 bases are shared with TRBD1. Germline lookup yields CDR1 PRHDT and CDR2 FYEKMQ (reference sequence). This CDR3 contains 17 residues. J lost 5 bases, V lost 6 bases, and 13 bases had no gene match. Here the CDR3 DNA reads TGTGCCAGCAGGGCGGGACAGGGGGCCGGAGGTCATACTGAAGCTTTCTTT. The encoded protein is CASRAGQGAGGHTEAFF.

The chain employs TRBV20-1 and TRBJ1-2, with TRBD1 as a possible D gene (6 bases). CDR1 is DFQATT and CDR2 is SNEGSKA in the germline V gene (reference sequence). The V end was cut by 5 bases, the J end by 2 bases, with 9 bases between. The CDR3 length is 12 residues. The CDR3 is CSAPQGNYGYTF. The CDR3 DNA reads as TGCAGTGCTCCACAGGGAAACTATGGCTACACCTTC.

The chain couples TRBV12-3 or TRBV12-4 to TRBJ2-3; 7 nucleotides align to TRBD1. After removal of 7 bases from V and 7 bases from J, the junction contained 14 bases not matched to a gene. The CDR3 has 15 residues. CDR3 protein: CASIKTGEWTNTQYF. CDR3 nucleotides: TGTGCCAGCATCAAAACAGGGGAGTGGACAAATACGCAGTATTTT.

This clonotype was detected ten times or more. The V and J genes are TRBV29-1 and TRBJ1-1; 8 bases match TRBD1. This CDR3 is built from 13 residues. J lost 1 base, V lost 7 bases, and 5 bases had no gene match. Germline values: CDR1 SQVTM, CDR2 ANQGSEA. This CDR3 reads CSATDRANTEAFF. CDR3 nucleotides: TGCAGCGCCACGGACAGGGCGAACACTGAAGCTTTCTTT.

This clonotype was seen many times. The genes are TRBV9 and TRBJ1-1; D remains ambiguous. V gave up 0 bases and J gave up 1 base, with 10 bases separating them. Germline V gene lookup returns CDR1 SGDLS and CDR2 YYNGEE. This CDR3 region has 15 residues. The CDR3 sequence is CASSVGGSQNTEAFF. The DNA of the CDR3 is TGTGCCAGCAGCGTAGGAGGCAGCCAGAACACTGAAGCTTTCTTT.

This clonotype was observed many times. The V and J genes are TRBV12-3 or TRBV12-4 and TRBJ1-2; 7 bases are shared with TRBD1. After removal of 6 bases from V and 0 bases from J, the junction contained 7 bases not matched to a gene. This CDR3 spans 15 amino acids. In DNA, the CDR3 is TGTGCCAGCAGGACCGACCAGGGGGCTAACTATGGCTACACCTTC. Encoded protein: CASRTDQGANYGYTF.

In this sample, this clonotype turned up a few times. Possible read error: a much larger clone is one base away. The chain uses TRBV11-2 and TRBJ2-3, with 7 bases that match TRBD1. In germline, CDR1 is SGHAT, CDR2 FQNNGV. The ends lost 1 base at V and 4 bases at J; junction bases unmatched: 5. The CDR3 length is 15 residues. The CDR3 is CASSLGTGPPDTQYF. The CDR3 DNA is TGTGCCAGCAGCTTAGGGACAGGTCCCCCAGATACGCAGTATTTT.

The J gene is TRBJ2-3, the V gene TRBV24-1, with D possibly matching TRBD2 (6 bases). The CDR3 has 16 amino acids. V shed 3 bases and J shed 0 bases, with 12 bases lying between them. CDR1 is KGHDR, CDR2 SFDVKD, per germline. CDR3 loop: CATSDLLRGSTDTQYF. CDR3 in DNA: TGTGCCACCAGTGATCTTCTGCGGGGAAGCACAGATACGCAGTATTTT.

This clonotype occurred many times. V gene TRBV5-6 combines with J gene TRBJ2-7, with D possibly called TRBD1 or TRBD2 (6 bases each). This CDR3 has 15 amino acids. With 2 bases removed from V and 2 bases from J, the gap between germline ends came to 14 bases. Germline V CDR1 and CDR2: SGHDT, YYEEEE. In DNA, the CDR3 is TGTGCCAGCAGCTTCATGGGGGGCTCTACCTACGAGCAGTACTTC. Residues: CASSFMGGSTYEQYF.

At least ten counts were recorded for this clonotype. The CDR3 DNA follows: TGTGCCAGCAGTGATCCTACGCCGTCCTATGGCTACACCTTC. It codes for CASSDPTPSYGYTF. V is TRBV25-1 and J is TRBJ1-2; the D is unclear. This CDR3 region has 14 residues. Germline loops: CDR1 MGHDK, CDR2 SYGVNS. V was trimmed by 3 bases and J by 4 bases, leaving 12 bases between them.

This clonotype was counted between two and nine times. The rearrangement links TRBV15 to TRBJ1-6; D remains ambiguous. The V end lost 0 bases, the J end lost 8 bases, and 5 bases lay between the germline ends. Per the germline V gene, CDR1 is LNHNV and CDR2 is YYDKDF (reference sequence). The CDR3 is 13 amino acids. The CDR3 is CATSREGYSPLHF. CDR3 in DNA: TGTGCCACCAGCAGAGAAGGGTATTCACCCCTCCACTTT. The full variable domain, completed using reference TRBV15 and TRBJ1-6, is DAMVIQNPRYQVTQFGKPVTLSCSQTLNHNVMYWYQQKSSQAPKLLFHYYDKDFNNEADTPDNFQSRRPNTSFCFLDIRSPGLGDTAMYLCATSREGYSPLHFGNGTRLTVT.

CDR3 bases: TGTGCCAGCAGCTTGGTACGGATGAACACTGAAGCTTTCTTT. Encoded protein: CASSLVRMNTEAFF. The chain employs TRBV7-2 and TRBJ1-1; D remains unclear. The germline V and J ends were trimmed by 3 bases and 0 bases, with 8 bases remaining between them. This CDR3 region has 14 residues. CDR1 and CDR2 from the germline V gene are SGHTA and FQGNSA.

This sequence joins TRBV7-2 and TRBJ2-1; tentative D call: TRBD1 (6 bases). The ends were cut back, 8 bases at V and 2 bases at J, with 10 bases in the middle. Germline CDR1 and CDR2: SGHTA and FQGNSA. The CDR3 contains 13 residues. CDR3: CASFDRPYNEQFF. Written as DNA, the CDR3 is TGTGCCAGCTTCGACAGGCCCTACAATGAGCAGTTCTTC.